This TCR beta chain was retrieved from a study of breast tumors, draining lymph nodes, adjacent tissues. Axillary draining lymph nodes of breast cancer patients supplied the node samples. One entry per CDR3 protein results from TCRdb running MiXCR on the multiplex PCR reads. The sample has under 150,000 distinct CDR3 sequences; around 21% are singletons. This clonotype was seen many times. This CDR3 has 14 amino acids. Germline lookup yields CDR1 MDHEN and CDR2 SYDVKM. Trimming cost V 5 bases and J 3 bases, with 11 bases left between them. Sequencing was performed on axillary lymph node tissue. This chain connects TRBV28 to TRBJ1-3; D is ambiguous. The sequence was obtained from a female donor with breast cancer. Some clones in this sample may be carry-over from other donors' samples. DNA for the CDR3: TGTGCCAGCAGTCCCTCGGGCGGTGGAAACACCATATATTTT. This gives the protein CASSPSGGGNTIYF.